Sequencing of this TCR beta chain was carried out in a study of long-term antiretroviral therapy in people with HIV. Study findings and constraints: Pre-ART clonal expansions dominated every time point's repertoire. Comparison with controls showed narrower CDR3 length ranges in HIV repertoires.

Samples held about 0.9-10 million cryopreserved PBMC before DNA extraction. Germline lookup yields CDR1 SGHDT and CDR2 YYEEEE. This CDR3 is 15 amino acids long. V was shortened by 0 bases and J by 0 bases, with 8 bases between the two germline ends. With survey level as its setting, the immunoSEQ assay was v3.0. A per-sample goal of roughly 35,000-55,000 T-cell genomes was targeted by sequencing. Repertoires were generated with immunoSEQ multiplex PCR, while TCRdb's copy carries only in-frame clones and drops some. This sample carries tens of thousands of clones, over 75% of them seen once, and the ten largest clones take around 6.8%. As for this clone: Its antigen is not identified.

The receptor comes from a woman aged 25-40 years with HIV. Specimen: unsorted PBMCs, collected 1.8 years before starting antiretroviral therapy. V gene TRBV5-6 combines with J gene TRBJ2-3; unclear D gene. The CDR3 reads CASSLGPSSTDTQYF. The CDR3 nucleotides read TGTGCCAGCAGCTTGGGACCGAGTAGCACAGATACGCAGTATTTT.